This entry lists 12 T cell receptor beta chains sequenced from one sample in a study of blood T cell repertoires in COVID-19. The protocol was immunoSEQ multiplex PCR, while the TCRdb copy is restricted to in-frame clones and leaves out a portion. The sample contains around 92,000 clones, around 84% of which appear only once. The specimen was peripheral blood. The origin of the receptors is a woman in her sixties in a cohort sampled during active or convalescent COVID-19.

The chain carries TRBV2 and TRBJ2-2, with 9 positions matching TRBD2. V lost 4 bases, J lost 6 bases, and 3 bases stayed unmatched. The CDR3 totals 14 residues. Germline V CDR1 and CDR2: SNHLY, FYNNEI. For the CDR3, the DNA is TGTGCCAGCAGTGGGATAGCGGGGGCCGGGGAGCTGTTTTTT. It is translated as CASSGIAGAGELFF.

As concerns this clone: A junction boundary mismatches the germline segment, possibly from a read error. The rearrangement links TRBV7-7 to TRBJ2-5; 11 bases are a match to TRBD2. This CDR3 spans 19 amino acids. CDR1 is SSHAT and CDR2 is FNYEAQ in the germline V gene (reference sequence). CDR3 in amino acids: CASSYSPPGTSGVQETQYF. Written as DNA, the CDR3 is TGTGCTAGCAGCTACAGCCCCCCCGGGACTAGCGGAGTTCAAGAGACCCAGTACTTC.

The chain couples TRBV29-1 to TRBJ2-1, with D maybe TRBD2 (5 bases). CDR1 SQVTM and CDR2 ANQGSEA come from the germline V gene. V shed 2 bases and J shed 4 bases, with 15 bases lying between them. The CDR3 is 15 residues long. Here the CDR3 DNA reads TGCAGCGTTGAATTCCCTGGGCGGGCTTACAATGAGCAGTTCTTC. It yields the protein CSVEFPGRAYNEQFF.

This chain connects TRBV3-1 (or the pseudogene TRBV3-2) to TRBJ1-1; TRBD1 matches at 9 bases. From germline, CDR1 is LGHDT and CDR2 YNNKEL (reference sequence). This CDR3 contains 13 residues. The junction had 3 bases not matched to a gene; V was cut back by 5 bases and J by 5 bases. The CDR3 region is CASSTGQGTEAFF. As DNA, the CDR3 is TGTGCCAGCAGCACGGGACAGGGAACTGAAGCTTTCTTT.

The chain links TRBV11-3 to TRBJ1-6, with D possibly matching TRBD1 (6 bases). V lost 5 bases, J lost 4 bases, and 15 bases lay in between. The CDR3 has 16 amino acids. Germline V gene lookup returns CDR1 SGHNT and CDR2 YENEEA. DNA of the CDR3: TGTGCCAGCAGCCCTCCAACGGGACATTATAATTCACCCCTCCACTTT. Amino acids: CASSPPTGHYNSPLHF. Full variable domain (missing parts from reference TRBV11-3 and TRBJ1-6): EAGVVQSPRYKIIEKKQPVAFWCNPISGHNTLYWYLQNLGQGPELLIRYENEEAVDDSQLPKDRFSAERLKGVDSTLKIQPAELGDSAVYLCASSPPTGHYNSPLHFGNGTRLTVT.

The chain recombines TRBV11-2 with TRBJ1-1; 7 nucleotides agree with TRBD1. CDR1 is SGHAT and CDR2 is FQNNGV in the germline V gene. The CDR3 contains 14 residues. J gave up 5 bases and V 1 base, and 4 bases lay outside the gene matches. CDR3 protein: CASSLARGRTEAFF. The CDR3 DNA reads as TGTGCCAGCAGCTTAGCCAGGGGGAGAACTGAAGCTTTCTTT.

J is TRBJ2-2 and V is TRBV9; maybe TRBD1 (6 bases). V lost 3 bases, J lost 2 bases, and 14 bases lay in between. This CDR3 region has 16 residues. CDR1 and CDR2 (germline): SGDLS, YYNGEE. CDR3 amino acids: CASSETGTPNTGELFF. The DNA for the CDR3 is TGTGCCAGCAGCGAGACCGGGACACCTAACACCGGGGAGCTGTTTTTT.

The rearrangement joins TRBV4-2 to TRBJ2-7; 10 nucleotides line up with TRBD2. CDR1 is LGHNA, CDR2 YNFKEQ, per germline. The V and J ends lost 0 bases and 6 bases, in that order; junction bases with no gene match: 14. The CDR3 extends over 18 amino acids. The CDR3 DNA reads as TGTGCCAGCAGCCAAGAGGGCCCACCAGCGGGGGGGCAAGGCGAGCAGTACTTC. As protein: CASSQEGPPAGGQGEQYF.

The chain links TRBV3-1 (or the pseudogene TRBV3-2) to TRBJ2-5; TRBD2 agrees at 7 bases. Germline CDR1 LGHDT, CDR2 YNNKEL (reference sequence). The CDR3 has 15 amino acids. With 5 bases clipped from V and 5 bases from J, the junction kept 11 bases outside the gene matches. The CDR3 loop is CASSYWGGDGETQYF. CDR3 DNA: TGTGCCAGCAGCTACTGGGGGGGAGATGGGGAGACCCAGTACTTC.

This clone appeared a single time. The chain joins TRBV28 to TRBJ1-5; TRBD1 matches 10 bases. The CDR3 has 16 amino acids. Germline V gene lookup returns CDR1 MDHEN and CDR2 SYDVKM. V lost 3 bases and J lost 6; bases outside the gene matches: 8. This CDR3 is CASSFVGTGVIQPQHF. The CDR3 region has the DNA TGTGCCAGCAGTTTCGTCGGGACAGGGGTTATTCAGCCCCAGCATTTT.

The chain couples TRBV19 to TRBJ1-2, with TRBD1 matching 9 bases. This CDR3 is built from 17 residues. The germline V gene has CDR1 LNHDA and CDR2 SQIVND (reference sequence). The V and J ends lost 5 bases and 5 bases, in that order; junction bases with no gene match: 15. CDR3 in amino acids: CASSPLPGQGRWYGYTF. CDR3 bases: TGTGCCAGTAGTCCTCTCCCGGGACAGGGTAGATGGTATGGCTACACCTTC.

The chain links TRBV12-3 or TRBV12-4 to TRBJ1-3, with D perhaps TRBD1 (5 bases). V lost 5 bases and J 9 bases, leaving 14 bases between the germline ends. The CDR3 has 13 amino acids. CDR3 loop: CASSPYGQGTIYF. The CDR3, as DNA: TGTGCCAGCAGTCCTTACGGCCAGGGCACCATATATTTT.